One sample yielded the 11 T cell receptor beta chains listed below, sequenced in a study of cytomegalovirus exposure and HLA in healthy donors. PCR involved 60 Vbeta and 13 Jbeta primers. Some clones are missing from TCRdb's copy, which holds only in-frame ones; the method was immunoSEQ multiplex PCR. The repertoire holds 180,000 or so clones, with around 80% as singletons. The sequencing sample was made of PBMCs. The receptors stem from a girl aged 10 to 17 in good health and CMV-seropositive.

This clone was seen once. This chain links TRBV30 with TRBJ1-1; no reliable D call. The CDR3 totals 14 residues. Germline V gene sequence: CDR1 GTSNPN, CDR2 SVGIG (reference sequence). Trimming removed 2 bases from V and 10 bases from J, with 20 bases in between. The CDR3 nucleotides read TGTGCCTGGAGTCGCTTTGCCACCAGGTTAACAGCTTTCTTT. Amino acids: CAWSRFATRLTAFF.

The chain links TRBV11-3 to TRBJ2-7, with 9 bases lining up with TRBD1. The CDR3 consists of 14 residues. Looked up from germline, CDR1 is SGHNT and CDR2 is YENEEA. The J segment lost 3 bases and the V segment lost 2 bases, leaving 2 bases of the junction unmatched. The CDR3 DNA sequence: TGTGCCAGCAGCTTACGGGACAGGGACTACGAGCAGTACTTC. Translated, it gives CASSLRDRDYEQYF.

The chain is built from TRBV6-4 and TRBJ2-2; D is unresolved. V was pared by 4 bases and J by 1 base, with 4 bases between. This CDR3 contains 13 residues. Germline CDR1 and CDR2: MRHNA and SNTAGT. The CDR3 spells CASSAGNTGELFF. CDR3 in DNA: TGTGCCAGCAGTGCAGGGAACACCGGGGAGCTGTTTTTT.

The chain carries TRBV28 and TRBJ2-7, with 8 bases matching TRBD1. The junction had 7 bases not matched to a gene; V was cut back by 5 bases and J by 4 bases. The CDR3 totals 14 residues. Per the germline V gene, CDR1 is MDHEN and CDR2 is SYDVKM. The CDR3 here is CASSVDRALYEQYF. The CDR3 DNA reads TGTGCCAGCAGTGTGGACAGGGCTCTTTACGAGCAGTACTTC.

The chain joins TRBV25-1 to TRBJ2-7; 9 bases are a match to TRBD1. V gave up 5 bases and J gave up 5 bases; unmatched junction bases: 1. Germline CDR1 and CDR2: MGHDK and SYGVNS. This CDR3 has 12 residues. CDR3 nucleotide sequence: TGTGCCAGCAGTTGGGACAGGGACGAGCAGTACTTC. It translates to CASSWDRDEQYF.

The J gene is TRBJ2-7, the V gene TRBV6-1; D not resolved. Germline CDR1 reads MNHNS; CDR2 reads SASEGT. Trimming cost V 1 base and J 3 bases, with 16 bases left between them. The CDR3 runs to 16 residues. In DNA form, the CDR3 reads TGTGCCAGCAGTGAAGAGTTACTCGAGCCCTTCTACGAGCAGTACTTC. It yields the protein CASSEELLEPFYEQYF.

The chain joins TRBV4-2 to TRBJ2-7, with 11 positions matching TRBD2. CDR1 LGHNA and CDR2 YNFKEQ come from the germline V gene. This CDR3 is built from 17 residues. With V trimmed by 1 base and J by 3 bases, 8 bases remained unmatched. CDR3 DNA: TGTGCCAGCAGCCAAGGCCGACCACTAGCGGGAGTCTACGAGCAGTACTTC. Its translation is CASSQGRPLAGVYEQYF.

This clone was seen only a few times. J is TRBJ1-4 and V is TRBV15, with a possible D match to TRBD1 (5 bases). The CDR3 spans 14 residues. Trimming took 4 bases from V and 7 from J, leaving 13 bases between them. Germline V CDR1 and CDR2: LNHNV, YYDKDF (reference sequence). CDR3 in DNA: TGTGCCACCAGCATCGACAGAGCCGGTGAAAAACTGTTTTTT. It encodes CATSIDRAGEKLFF.

This clone was observed once. This chain uses TRBV9 with TRBJ1-1; D call uncertain. The CDR3 extends over 14 amino acids. The V end lost 4 bases, the J end lost 1 base, and 11 bases lay between the germline ends. From germline, CDR1 is SGDLS and CDR2 YYNGEE. The DNA of the CDR3 is TGTGCCAGCAGCCCCGGACTGACGAACACTGAAGCTTTCTTT. Translation: CASSPGLTNTEAFF.

The V and J genes are TRBV11-2 and TRBJ2-1, with 7 bases fitting TRBD2. J was trimmed by 2 bases and V by 7 bases; bases with no gene match: 11. Germline lookup yields CDR1 SGHAT and CDR2 FQNNGV. The CDR3 has 16 residues. The chain's CDR3 is CASIPSAGAAYNEQFF. The CDR3 DNA reads as TGTGCCAGCATCCCTTCGGCGGGAGCGGCCTACAATGAGCAGTTCTTC. Full variable domain (missing parts from reference TRBV11-2 and TRBJ2-1): EAGVAQSPRYKIIEKRQSVAFWCNPISGHATLYWYQQILGQGPKLLIQFQNNGVVDDSQLPKDRFSAERLKGVDSTLKIQPAKLEDSAVYLCASIPSAGAAYNEQFFGPGTRLTVL.

This chain uses TRBV27 with TRBJ2-7; a possible D gene is TRBD1 (5 bases). CDR1 and CDR2 from the germline V gene are MNHEY and SMNVEV (reference sequence). V was cut by 2 bases and J by 7 bases, with 27 bases left in between. The CDR3 is 18 residues long. In DNA form, the CDR3 reads TGTGCCAGCAGTTTACTCCGCCCAACCCCTGACAGACCTTGGGAGCAGTACTTC. Protein: CASSLLRPTPDRPWEQYF.